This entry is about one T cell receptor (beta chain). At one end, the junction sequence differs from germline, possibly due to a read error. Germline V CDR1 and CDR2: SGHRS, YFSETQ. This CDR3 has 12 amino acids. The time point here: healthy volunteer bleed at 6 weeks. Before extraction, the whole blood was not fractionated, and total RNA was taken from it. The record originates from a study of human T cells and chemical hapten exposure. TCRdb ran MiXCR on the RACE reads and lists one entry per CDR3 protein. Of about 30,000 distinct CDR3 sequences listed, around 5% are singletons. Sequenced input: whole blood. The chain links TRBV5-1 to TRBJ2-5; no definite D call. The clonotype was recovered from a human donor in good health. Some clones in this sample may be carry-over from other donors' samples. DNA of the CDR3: TGCGCCAGCAGCGGCGGCCTAGAGACCCAGTGCTTC. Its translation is CASSGGLETQCF. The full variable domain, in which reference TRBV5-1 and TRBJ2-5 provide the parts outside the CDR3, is KAGVTQTPRYLIKTRGQQVTLSCSPISGHRSVSWYQQTPGQGLQFLFEYFSETQRNKGNFPGRFSGRQFSNSRSEMNVSTLELGDSALYLCASSGGLETQCFGPGTRLLVL.